The 21 T cell receptor beta chains given below trace back to one sample, sequenced in a study of blood T cell repertoires in COVID-19 (dated by TCRdb to the early 2020s). The protocol used for the library was the immunoSEQ multiplex PCR assay. TCRdb holds this immuneACCESS table with in-frame rearrangements only. Some clones are missing; in checked studies, unresolved V genes explain under half, and the rest has no known cause. In all, the sample holds roughly 100,000 clones, and around nine tenths of those were seen once. The ten largest clones capture 2.5% to 3.5% of the sample. The material sequenced was peripheral blood. These receptors were obtained from a man in his forties or fifties with active or convalescent COVID-19.

V usage is TRBV28 and J usage is TRBJ1-3, with 9 bases lining up with TRBD1. Germline assignment: CDR1 MDHEN and CDR2 SYDVKM. The junction had 7 bases not matched to a gene; V was cut back by 2 bases and J by 2 bases. This CDR3 contains 17 residues. CDR3 sequence reads: CASSLGQGRFTGNTIYF. CDR3 bases: TGTGCCAGCAGTTTAGGACAGGGGCGATTTACTGGAAACACCATATATTTT. Full variable domain (rest looked up from reference TRBV28 and TRBJ1-3): DVKVTQSSRYLVKRTGEKVFLECVQDMDHENMFWYRQDPGLGLRLIYFSYDVKMKEKGDIPEGYSVSREKKERFSLILESASTNQTSMYLCASSLGQGRFTGNTIYFGEGSWLTVV.

The CDR3 sequence is CASSRTGGLTEAFF. The DNA for the CDR3 is TGTGCCAGCAGCCGGACAGGGGGTCTCACTGAAGCTTTCTTT. This chain joins TRBV7-2 and TRBJ1-1, with 10 bases matching TRBD1. There are 14 residues in the CDR3. Germline-derived CDR1 and CDR2 are SGHTA and FQGNSA. Trimming at V came to 5 bases and at J to 4 bases, leaving 4 bases not matched to a gene.

The chain recombines TRBV18 with TRBJ2-2; D is undetermined. V was trimmed by 3 bases and J by 1 base, leaving 9 bases between them. The CDR3 runs 15 residues. Germline lookup yields CDR1 KGHSH and CDR2 LQKENI. DNA for the CDR3: TGTGCCAGCTCACCTCCTCCGGGGAACACCGGGGAGCTGTTTTTT. This translates into CASSPPPGNTGELFF.

The CDR3 bases are TGTGCCAGCAGTTTCCTCCGGGACACAAAAAAACTGTTTTTT. Amino acids: CASSFLRDTKKLFF. The V and J genes are TRBV28 and TRBJ1-4; D is possibly TRBD1 (6 bases). The CDR3 has 14 residues. Germline assignment: CDR1 MDHEN and CDR2 SYDVKM. With 3 bases removed from V and 9 bases from J, the gap between germline ends came to 14 bases.

The genes are TRBV6-1 and TRBJ1-3; a weak D match, TRBD1 (5 bases). V lost 2 bases, J lost 4 bases, and 15 bases lay in between. Germline lookup yields CDR1 MNHNS and CDR2 SASEGT. The CDR3 contains 16 residues. Written as DNA, the CDR3 is TGTGCCAGCAGTGAATCTATCTTGACAGCAGGAAACACCATATATTTT. It translates to CASSESILTAGNTIYF.

The rearrangement links TRBV7-2 to TRBJ1-6; D unclear. V was shortened by 4 bases and J by 3 bases, with 10 bases between the two germline ends. The CDR3 loop spans 15 amino acids. From germline, CDR1 is SGHTA and CDR2 FQGNSA. CDR3 sequence: CASSSETGYNSPLHF. Here the CDR3 DNA reads TGTGCCAGCAGCTCTGAGACGGGCTATAATTCACCCCTCCACTTT.

The chain employs TRBV7-8 and TRBJ1-3; 7 bases are a match to TRBD1. J was trimmed by 0 bases and V by 1 base; bases with no gene match: 6. CDR3 length equals 17 residues. Germline CDR1 is SGHVS and CDR2 is FQNEAQ. CDR3 in amino acids: CASSLDETGSSGNTIYF. CDR3 sequence (DNA): TGTGCCAGCAGCTTAGATGAGACAGGGAGCTCTGGAAACACCATATATTTT. The full variable domain, its missing parts supplied by reference TRBV7-8 and TRBJ1-3, is GAGVSQSPRYKVAKRGQDVALRCDPISGHVSLFWYQQALGQGPEFLTYFQNEAQLDKSGLPSDRFFAERPEGSVSTLKIQRTQQEDSAVYLCASSLDETGSSGNTIYFGEGSWLTVV.

The rearrangement uses TRBV28 and TRBJ2-3, with D maybe TRBD1 (6 bases). Trimming removed 6 bases from V and 5 bases from J, with 21 bases in between. The germline V gene has CDR1 MDHEN and CDR2 SYDVKM. CDR3 size: 16 residues. The CDR3 nucleotides are TGTGCCAGCAGACCACCACCGGGACAAAAACAAGATACGCAGTATTTT. Protein sequence: CASRPPPGQKQDTQYF.

The chain combines TRBV10-2 with TRBJ2-7, with D perhaps TRBD2 (6 bases). The germline gives CDR1 WSHSY, CDR2 SAAADI. V lost 10 bases and J lost 0, with 16 bases in between. The CDR3 covers 14 residues. This chain's CDR3 is CATGLGGPSYEQYF. Written as DNA, the CDR3 is TGCGCCACCGGACTCGGGGGACCCTCCTACGAGCAGTACTTC.

This clone was observed a handful of times. The same CDR3 arises from other DNA sequences in this sample as well. The chain employs TRBV18 and TRBJ1-5, with 8 bases matching TRBD1. Germline V gene data show CDR1 as KGHSH and CDR2 as LQKENI. This CDR3 comprises 14 residues. Losses at the gene ends were 6 bases for V and 4 bases for J; bases not matched to a gene: 5. The CDR3 is CASSPGQVNQPQHF. CDR3 bases: TGTGCCAGCTCCCCGGGACAGGTTAATCAGCCCCAGCATTTT.

The J gene is TRBJ2-7, the V gene TRBV5-1; 7 nucleotides align to TRBD1. Germline CDR1 reads SGHRS; CDR2 reads YFSETQ. J was trimmed by 11 bases and V by 1 base; bases with no gene match: 12. This CDR3 has 14 residues. CDR3 region: CASSLFDREKGEYF. DNA of the CDR3: TGCGCCAGCAGCTTGTTCGACAGGGAGAAGGGGGAGTACTTC.

This chain links TRBV11-2 with TRBJ1-4; 9 bases fit TRBD1. The length of the CDR3 is 16 residues. Looked up from germline, CDR1 is SGHAT and CDR2 is FQNNGV. Trimming removed 0 bases from V and 15 bases from J; junction bases left unmatched: 14. The CDR3 is CASSLDQTGGFLKMFF. CDR3 nucleotides: TGTGCCAGCAGCTTAGATCAGACAGGGGGGTTTTTGAAAATGTTTTTT. The entire variable domain, with the rest obtained from reference TRBV11-2 and TRBJ1-4, is as follows: EAGVAQSPRYKIIEKRQSVAFWCNPISGHATLYWYQQILGQGPKLLIQFQNNGVVDDSQLPKDRFSAERLKGVDSTLKIQPAKLEDSAVYLCASSLDQTGGFLKMFFGSGTQLSVL.

This chain connects TRBV5-8 to TRBJ2-7; 9 bases agree with TRBD1. The CDR3 covers 15 residues. V lost 0 bases to trimming and J lost 3 bases; unmatched junction nucleotides: 4. Per germline, CDR1 SGHTS and CDR2 YDEGEE. This CDR3 reads CASSLGGQGIYEQYV. For the CDR3, the DNA is TGTGCCAGCAGCTTGGGGGGACAGGGAATCTACGAGCAGTACGTC.

The V gene is TRBV7-2, the J gene TRBJ2-7; TRBD2 agrees at 9 bases. CDR3 length equals 14 residues. The trim removed 5 bases at V and 6 bases at J, leaving 8 bases unmatched. CDR1 and CDR2 (germline): SGHTA, FQGNSA. The CDR3 region has the DNA TGTGCCAGCAGCAAGGGCCCGCGGGGGGGCGAGCAGTACTTC. Residues: CASSKGPRGGEQYF.

The chain employs TRBV7-9 and TRBJ2-5; 7 bases line up with TRBD1. The ends lost 1 base at V and 5 bases at J; junction bases unmatched: 4. Per the germline V gene, CDR1 is SEHNR and CDR2 is FQNEAQ (reference sequence). The CDR3 has 14 amino acids. CDR3 bases: TGTGCCAGCAGCTTAGGAAGGGGGCTGGAGACCCAGTACTTC. This codes for CASSLGRGLETQYF. Using reference TRBV7-9 and TRBJ2-5 for the parts outside the CDR3, the full variable domain is DTGVSQNPRHKITKRGQNVTFRCDPISEHNRLYWYRQTLGQGPEFLTYFQNEAQLEKSRLLSDRFSAERPKGSFSTLEIQRTEQGDSAMYLCASSLGRGLETQYFGPGTRLLVL.

The rearrangement links TRBV28 to TRBJ1-1; D uncertain. Germline V lookup: CDR1 MDHEN, CDR2 SYDVKM. Trimming removed 5 bases from V and 0 bases from J, with 13 bases in between. The CDR3 contains 15 residues. The chain's CDR3 is CASSPPAGMNTEAFF. The CDR3 DNA reads TGTGCCAGCAGTCCCCCAGCGGGGATGAACACTGAAGCTTTCTTT.

The rearrangement joins TRBV5-5 to TRBJ1-4; D remains unclear. Trimming pared 1 base from V and 7 bases from J, leaving 14 bases between. Germline CDR1 and CDR2: SGHKS and YYEKEE (reference sequence). The CDR3 loop spans 15 amino acids. CDR3 region: CASSLYGERGEKLFF. The CDR3 coding sequence is TGTGCCAGCAGCTTGTACGGGGAGCGAGGTGAAAAACTGTTTTTT.

The chain links TRBV6-5 to TRBJ2-1; D may be TRBD2 (6 bases). Germline CDR1 reads MNHEY; CDR2 reads SVGAGI. V was trimmed by 2 bases and J by 3 bases, leaving 11 bases between them. The CDR3 loop spans 15 amino acids. The CDR3 bases are TGTGCCAGCAGTTACGGGGGGAGGAACTACAATGAGCAGTTCTTC. Residues: CASSYGGRNYNEQFF.

The V gene is TRBV24-1, the J gene TRBJ1-4; D gene ambiguous. V lost 2 bases, J lost 7 bases, and 10 bases lay in between. Germline V gene sequence: CDR1 KGHDR, CDR2 SFDVKD. The CDR3 has 14 amino acids. The CDR3 DNA reads as TGTGCCACCAGTGATTCCCACGTCGGTGAAAAACTGTTTTTT. As protein: CATSDSHVGEKLFF.

V is TRBV5-1 and J is TRBJ2-2, with 11 bases identical to TRBD2. Germline V gene lookup returns CDR1 SGHRS and CDR2 YFSETQ. This CDR3 is 17 amino acids long. V lost 0 bases to trimming and J lost 6 bases; unmatched junction nucleotides: 7. This CDR3 reads CASSLAVSSGGPGELFF. In DNA, the CDR3 is TGCGCCAGCAGCTTGGCCGTCTCTAGCGGGGGGCCCGGGGAGCTGTTTTTT.

CDR3 amino acids: CASSLGGGNIQYF. CDR3 DNA: TGTGCCAGCAGTTTAGGGGGGGGAAACATTCAGTACTTC. The rearrangement uses TRBV28 and TRBJ2-4, with 7 bases aligning to TRBD2. There are 13 residues in the CDR3. V was clipped by 2 bases and J by 6 bases; unmatched bases: 1. Germline values: CDR1 MDHEN, CDR2 SYDVKM.